This T cell receptor (beta chain) was profiled in a study of blood T cell repertoires in COVID-19. Sequencing was performed with immunoSEQ multiplex PCR; in TCRdb, only in-frame clones are kept and a portion is missing. The data hold about 230,000 clones, with 70% to 85% observed a single time. Germline trimming cut 4 bases from V and 6 bases from J; bases unmatched to any gene: 13. CDR1 is LGHDT and CDR2 is YNNKEL in the germline V gene (reference sequence). The CDR3 sequence is 18 residues long. This clone was seen once. The TCR comes from a woman in her 40s who had recovered from COVID-19. V and J are TRBV3-1 (or the pseudogene TRBV3-2) and TRBJ2-2, with 11 positions matching TRBD1. Sequencing input: peripheral blood. The CDR3 protein is CASSPTIGQGAQPGELFF. For the CDR3, the DNA is TGTGCCAGCAGCCCAACCATCGGACAGGGGGCGCAACCCGGGGAGCTGTTTTTT.